These 8 T cell receptor beta chains were sequenced from one sample in a study of beta chain features in type 1 diabetes. Study-wide results and caveats: All four CD4+ subsets of Type 1 diabetes patients contained TCRB CDR3s that were moderately but significantly shorter.

Expressed TCRB transcripts were sequenced after all isolated RNA was converted to cDNA. Profiling relied on immunoSEQ multiplex PCR, and the TCRdb table lists in-frame clones only, not all of them. The sample carries 95,000 to 150,000 clones, about a sixth recorded once. For these receptors, no antigen is known. Material for sequencing was central memory CD4+ T cells from blood. Receptors were obtained from a young man with type 1 diabetes.

The sample holds many counts of this clone. The chain is built from TRBV2 and TRBJ2-5; D is perhaps TRBD2 (5 bases). The V end lost 0 bases, the J end lost 13 bases, and 12 bases lay between the germline ends. The CDR3 covers 12 residues. The germline gives CDR1 SNHLY, CDR2 FYNNEI. In nucleotides, the CDR3 is TGTGCCAGCAGTGAAGCGCTCAGCGGCGGGTACTTC. It codes for CASSEALSGGYF.

This clone was found once. This rearrangement joins TRBV9 to TRBJ2-5; tentative D call: TRBD2 (6 bases). Germline CDR1 and CDR2: SGDLS and YYNGEE. This CDR3 has 14 residues. Trimming removed 4 bases at V and 1 base at J, with 11 bases between. CDR3 DNA: TGTGCCAGCAGCTTCGGACTAACCCAAGAGACCCAGTACTTC. Amino acid sequence: CASSFGLTQETQYF.

J is TRBJ2-1 and V is TRBV7-2, with D possibly being TRBD2 (5 bases). V lost 2 bases, J lost 6 bases, and 11 bases lay in between. Germline assignment: CDR1 SGHTA and CDR2 FQGNSA. The CDR3 runs to 14 residues. Here the CDR3 reads CASSLTPSSNEQFF. CDR3 DNA: TGTGCCAGCAGCTTAACTCCTAGCTCCAATGAGCAGTTCTTC.

As regards this clone: The sample has other DNA sequences that encode this CDR3 too. The rearrangement uses TRBV29-1 and TRBJ2-7; the D is unclear. V lost 1 base and J 2 bases, leaving 15 bases between the germline ends. The CDR3 is 15 residues long. CDR1 and CDR2 (germline): SQVTM, ANQGSEA. This chain's CDR3 is CSVEGPVGHTYEQYF. The DNA of the CDR3 is TGCAGCGTTGAAGGGCCGGTCGGGCATACCTACGAGCAGTACTTC.

This clone turned up a few times. This chain joins TRBV11-3 and TRBJ2-3; D gene uncertain. The V end was cut by 2 bases, the J end by 6 bases, with 9 bases between. Germline V CDR1 and CDR2: SGHNT, YENEEA. The CDR3 is made up of 13 amino acids. The CDR3 DNA reads TGTGCCAGCAGCTTACGTGATTCGGATACGCAGTATTTT. This translates into CASSLRDSDTQYF.

In this sample, this clone turned up a few times. This chain connects TRBV4-2 to TRBJ2-2; unclear D gene. The ends were cut back, 0 bases at V and 9 bases at J, with 5 bases in the middle. The CDR3 loop spans 12 amino acids. The germline gives CDR1 LGHNA, CDR2 YNFKEQ. In nucleotides, the CDR3 is TGTGCCAGCAGCCAAGATACGAGGGAGCTGTTTTTT. Translation: CASSQDTRELFF.

The rearrangement links TRBV14 to TRBJ1-1; 8 bases map to TRBD1. Germline CDR1 reads SGHDN; CDR2 reads FVKESK. There are 14 residues in the CDR3. After removal of 4 bases from V and 10 bases from J, the junction contained 11 bases not matched to a gene. The DNA for the CDR3 is TGTGCCAGCAGCCTTGGCAGGGGGCTAGGACTAGCTTTCTTT. It encodes CASSLGRGLGLAFF.

The chain uses TRBV7-2 and TRBJ2-1; D might be TRBD1 or TRBD2, each matching 5 bases. The V end was cut by 1 base, the J end by 10 bases, with 14 bases between. Germline assignment: CDR1 SGHTA and CDR2 FQGNSA. The CDR3 covers 14 residues. CDR3 in DNA: TGTGCCAGCAGCTTAGGGGCTGCAGGGAGCGAGCAGTTCTTC. This translates into CASSLGAAGSEQFF.